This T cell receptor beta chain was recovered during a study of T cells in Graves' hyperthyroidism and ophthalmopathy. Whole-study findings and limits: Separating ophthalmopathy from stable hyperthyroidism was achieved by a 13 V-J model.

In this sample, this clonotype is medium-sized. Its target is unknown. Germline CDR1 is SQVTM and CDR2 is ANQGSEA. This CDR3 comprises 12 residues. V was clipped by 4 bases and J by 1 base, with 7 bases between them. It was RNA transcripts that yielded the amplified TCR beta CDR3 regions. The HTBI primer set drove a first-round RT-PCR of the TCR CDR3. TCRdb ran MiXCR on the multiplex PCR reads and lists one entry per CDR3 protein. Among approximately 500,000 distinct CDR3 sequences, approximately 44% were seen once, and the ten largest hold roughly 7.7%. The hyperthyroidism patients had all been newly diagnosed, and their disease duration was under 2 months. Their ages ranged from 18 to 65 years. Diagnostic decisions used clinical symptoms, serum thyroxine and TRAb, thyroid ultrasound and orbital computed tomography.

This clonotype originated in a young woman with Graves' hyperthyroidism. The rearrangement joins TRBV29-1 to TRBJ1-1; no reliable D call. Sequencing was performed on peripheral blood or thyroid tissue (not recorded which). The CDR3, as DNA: TGCAGCGTTGTGGACGGGAACACTGAAGCTTTCTTT. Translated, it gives CSVVDGNTEAFF.